This record looks at one T cell receptor beta chain sequence and its context. This sample was included in a study of shared clonotypes between healthy human individuals. CDR1 is DFQATT, CDR2 SNEGSKA, per germline (reference sequence). The CDR3 spans 10 residues. The germline V and J ends were trimmed by 6 bases and 8 bases, with 7 bases remaining between them. The assay was run at deep level. Assay used: immunoSEQ multiplex PCR; TCRdb lists only in-frame clones, some missing. In the table there are 2 million to 2.5 million clones, approximately 93% of which are singletons. Those who donated were healthy HIV-negative adults, with no recent acute infections or vaccinations reported. All the donors were Caucasian adults who lived in Nashville, Tennessee.

The TCR was taken from a man younger than 35 in good health. Some clones in this sample may be carry-over from other donors' samples. Sample: naive CD4+ T cells from PBMCs. Subset described: CD45RA+ positively selected. The chain carries TRBV20-1 and TRBJ1-4; no definite D call. This CDR3 reads CSASQEKLFF. For the CDR3, the DNA is TGCAGTGCAAGTCAGGAAAAACTGTTTTTT.